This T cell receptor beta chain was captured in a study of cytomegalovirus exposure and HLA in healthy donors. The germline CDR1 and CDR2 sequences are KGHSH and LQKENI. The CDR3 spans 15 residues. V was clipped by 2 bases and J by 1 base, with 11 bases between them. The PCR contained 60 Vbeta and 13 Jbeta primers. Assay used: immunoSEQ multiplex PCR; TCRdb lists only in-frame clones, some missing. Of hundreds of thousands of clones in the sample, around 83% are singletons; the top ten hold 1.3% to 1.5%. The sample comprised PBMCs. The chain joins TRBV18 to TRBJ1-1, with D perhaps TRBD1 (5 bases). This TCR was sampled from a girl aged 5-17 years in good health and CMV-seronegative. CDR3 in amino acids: CASSPSPTENTEAFF. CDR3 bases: TGTGCCAGCTCACCAAGCCCGACAGAGAACACTGAAGCTTTCTTT.